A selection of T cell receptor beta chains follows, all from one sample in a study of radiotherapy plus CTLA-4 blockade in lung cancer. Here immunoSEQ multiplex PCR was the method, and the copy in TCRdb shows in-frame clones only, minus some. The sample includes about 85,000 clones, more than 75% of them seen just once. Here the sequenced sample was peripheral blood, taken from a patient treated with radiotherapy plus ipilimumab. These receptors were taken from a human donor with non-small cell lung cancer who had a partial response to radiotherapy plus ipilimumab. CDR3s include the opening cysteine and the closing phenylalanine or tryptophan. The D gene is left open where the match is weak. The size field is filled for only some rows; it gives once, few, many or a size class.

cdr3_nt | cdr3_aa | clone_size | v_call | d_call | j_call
TGTGCCAGCAGTTTCCGACAGAAAATCAACACCGGGGAGCTGTTTTTT | CASSFRQKINTGELFF | - | TRBV27 | - | TRBJ2-2
TGCGCCAGCAGCTTGGGACCTAGCGGGAGGACTAGGGATAATGAGCAGTTCTTC | CASSLGPSGRTRDNEQFF | - | TRBV5-1 | TRBD2 | TRBJ2-1
TGTGCCAGCAGTGACCCTCCCGGGAGTCAGTTCTTC | CASSDPPGSQFF | - | TRBV2 | - | TRBJ2-1
TGTGCCAGCTCACGAGGGGGCAAATACGAGCAGTACTTC | CASSRGGKYEQYF | - | TRBV18 | TRBD1 | TRBJ2-7
TGTGCCAGCTCCCCGAGAGAATATGAGCAGTTCTTC | CASSPREYEQFF | - | TRBV18 | - | TRBJ2-1
TGCGCCAGCAGCCATGTGATTGAGAGGGCCCGGGGGGGCAATCAGCCCCAGCATTTT | CASSHVIERARGGNQPQHF | - | TRBV4-1 | - | TRBJ1-5
TGTGCCAGCTCACCCTCCCCCTCCGGTAGAGGCACCGGGGAGCTGTTTTTT | CASSPSPSGRGTGELFF | few | TRBV18 | - | TRBJ2-2
TGTGCCTGGAGACATAGCGTGAATACAGATACGCAGTATTTT | CAWRHSVNTDTQYF | - | TRBV30 | - | TRBJ2-3
TGTGCCAGCAGTTATTCGGCTAGCGGGCAAGAGACCCAGTACTTC | CASSYSASGQETQYF | - | TRBV6-5 | TRBD2 | TRBJ2-5
TGTGCCAGCAGTGAAATGGGGGTGCTAGCGCACAATGAGCAGTTCTTC | CASSEMGVLAHNEQFF | - | TRBV6-1 | - | TRBJ2-1
TGTGCCAGTATCGTAAGGGCAGGGGGCCTGAACACTGAAGCTTTCTTT | CASIVRAGGLNTEAFF | - | TRBV19 | TRBD1 | TRBJ1-1
TGTGCCAGCAGCGGACAAGATAGCTCCTACAATGAGCAGTTCTTC | CASSGQDSSYNEQFF | - | TRBV28 | - | TRBJ2-1
TGTGCTAGTTCAGGGGGGAGTGAAGCTTTCTTT | CASSGGSEAFF | - | TRBV12-5 | TRBD1 | TRBJ1-1
TGTGCCAGCAGCCCGCGTACAGTGGGCCAGAACAGGGGAAACTATGGCTACACCTTC | CASSPRTVGQNRGNYGYTF | - | TRBV7-6 | TRBD1 | TRBJ1-2
TGTGCCTGGAGCCCTCCAGGGACAGGGTATGTCTATGGCTACACCTTC | CAWSPPGTGYVYGYTF | few | TRBV30 | TRBD1 | TRBJ1-2
TGTGCCAGCAGCTTCCGTGGGACAGGGAACTATGGCTACACCTTC | CASSFRGTGNYGYTF | - | TRBV5-6 | TRBD1 | TRBJ1-2
TGTGCCAGCAGTACCCAGCATTCGGGAGCTGATACGCAGTATTTT | CASSTQHSGADTQYF | - | TRBV2 | - | TRBJ2-3
TGTGCCAGCAGCATTCCGGGACTAGTCTCTGATCGTCGGGAGACCCAGTACTTC | CASSIPGLVSDRRETQYF | - | TRBV7-2 | TRBD2 | TRBJ2-5
TGTGCCAGCAGCCCCCAAGGGGCTGGGGCCAACGTCCTGACTTTC | CASSPQGAGANVLTF | - | TRBV6-5 | - | TRBJ2-6
TGCGCCAGCAGCTTGACCCGGGGAGGAGAGACCCAGTACTTC | CASSLTRGGETQYF | - | TRBV5-1 | - | TRBJ2-5
TGTGCCAGTAGAGCCCTTTACAATGAGCAGTTCTTC | CASRALYNEQFF | - | TRBV6-5 | - | TRBJ2-1
TGTGCCAGCTCACTCAGACAGACCCAAGAGACCCAGTACTTC | CASSLRQTQETQYF | - | TRBV18 | - | TRBJ2-5
TGTGCCAGCAGTCCTACTAGCGGGAGAGGGGGAGGGGGCAATGAGCAGTTCTTC | CASSPTSGRGGGGNEQFF | - | TRBV25-1 | TRBD2 | TRBJ2-1
TGTGCCAGCAGTGTAACGGGAGGGGGAGTCACAGATACGCAGTATTTT | CASSVTGGGVTDTQYF | - | TRBV2 | TRBD2 | TRBJ2-3
TGTGCCAGCAGCTTGAATACAGGGGGCATGAACACTGAAGCTTTCTTT | CASSLNTGGMNTEAFF | - | TRBV5-4 | TRBD1 | TRBJ1-1
TGTGCCAGCAGCTTACTGGCCTCTGGGGCCAACGTCCTGACTTTC | CASSLLASGANVLTF | - | TRBV11-1 | - | TRBJ2-6
TGCGCCAGCAGTGCGTGGGACAGGGGGAACGAGCAGTACTTC | CASSAWDRGNEQYF | - | TRBV10-1 | TRBD1 | TRBJ2-7
TGTGCCAGCAGCTCGGGCCAGGGTAGCTATGGCTACACCTTC | CASSSGQGSYGYTF | - | TRBV5-6 | - | TRBJ1-2
TGTGCCAGCAGTTTATTCGGCGGTTTTAACACCGGGGAGCTGTTTTTT | CASSLFGGFNTGELFF | - | TRBV28 | - | TRBJ2-2
TGTGCCAGCAGTGAAAGTTTAGCGACCGGGGAGCTGTTTTTT | CASSESLATGELFF | - | TRBV2 | - | TRBJ2-2
TGTGCCAGCAGCTTAAGTCAGGGACTTTATAGCAATCAGCCCCAGCATTTT | CASSLSQGLYSNQPQHF | - | TRBV5-6 | - | TRBJ1-5